The 22 T cell receptor beta chains listed next were all sequenced from one sample in a study of blood T cell repertoires in COVID-19. Sequencing was performed with immunoSEQ multiplex PCR; in TCRdb, only in-frame clones are kept and a portion is missing. Of around 73,000 clones listed, around 82% are singletons. Sequenced sample: peripheral blood. The receptors originated from a human donor in a cohort sampled during active COVID-19.

The J gene is TRBJ2-3, the V gene TRBV3-1 (or the pseudogene TRBV3-2); 8 bases align to TRBD2. J lost 11 bases, V lost 7 bases, and 11 bases had no gene match. The CDR3 is 13 amino acids. Germline CDR1 is LGHDT and CDR2 is YNNKEL (reference sequence). In DNA form, the CDR3 reads TGTGCCAGCACCGAACACGGGGGGGGCGTGCAGTATTTT. It yields the protein CASTEHGGGVQYF.

The chain employs TRBV7-3 and TRBJ2-7; tentative D call: TRBD2 (7 bases). Trimming cost V 4 bases and J 2 bases, with 24 bases left between them. The CDR3 length is 18 residues. The germline V gene encodes CDR1 SGHTA and CDR2 FQGTGA. CDR3 DNA sequence: TGTGCCAGCAGCTCTAGGCCGCCTTGGCGGGGGCAGACCTACGAGCAGTACTTC. It encodes CASSSRPPWRGQTYEQYF.

This chain links TRBV2 with TRBJ1-2; 10 bases fit TRBD1. The CDR3 loop spans 14 amino acids. Germline CDR1 reads SNHLY; CDR2 reads FYNNEI. Trimming cost V 6 bases and J 4 bases; bases outside gene matches: 5. In DNA, the CDR3 is TGTGCCAGCAGCGACAGGGGGCAAAGCTATGGCTACACCTTC. Translation gives CASSDRGQSYGYTF.

The chain combines TRBV5-5 with TRBJ2-7; D is perhaps TRBD2 (5 bases). Trimming shortened V by 4 bases and J by 2 bases, and 10 bases separated the two germline ends. In germline, CDR1 is SGHKS, CDR2 YYEKEE (reference sequence). This CDR3 has 13 residues. CDR3 sequence reads: CASSPRGPYEQYF. The DNA for the CDR3 is TGTGCCAGCAGCCCTCGAGGGCCCTACGAGCAGTACTTC.

The chain has TRBV6-6 and TRBJ1-5; D gene unclear. The V gene lost 7 bases and the J gene lost 2 bases, with 15 bases spanning the gap. The CDR3 extends over 15 amino acids. Per germline, CDR1 MNHNY and CDR2 SVGAGI (reference sequence). The CDR3: CASNQEATGNQPQHF. The CDR3 DNA reads TGTGCCAGCAATCAGGAGGCAACGGGCAATCAGCCCCAGCATTTT.

This sequence joins TRBV11-2 and TRBJ2-3, with 12 bases matching TRBD1. The CDR3 is 17 residues long. The germline CDR1 and CDR2 sequences are SGHAT and FQNNGV. Losses at the gene ends were 5 bases for V and 5 bases for J; bases not matched to a gene: 11. In DNA, the CDR3 is TGTGCCAGCAGCCGACGGCCGGGACAGGGGGCGGAAGATACGCAGTATTTT. It yields the protein CASSRRPGQGAEDTQYF.

The table lists this clone with a few counts. V is TRBV7-9 and J is TRBJ2-1; 10 bases align to TRBD2. The CDR3 is 19 residues long. V shed 5 bases, J shed 6 bases, and the junction held 19 bases outside the gene matches. The germline V gene has CDR1 SEHNR and CDR2 FQNEAQ (reference sequence). The CDR3 bases are TGTGCCAGCAGCCAAGACGTTAGCGGGGGGCCGAGGGCCTCCAATGAGCAGTTCTTC. Amino acid sequence: CASSQDVSGGPRASNEQFF.

For the CDR3, the DNA is TGTGCCAGCAGCGGAGGGACAGGCGGGTGGTACTACGAGCAGTACTTC. Translating it yields CASSGGTGGWYYEQYF. The chain carries TRBV11-2 and TRBJ2-7, with TRBD1 matching over 8 bases. CDR1 is SGHAT and CDR2 is FQNNGV in the germline V gene. The CDR3 is 16 amino acids. The V segment lost 5 bases and the J segment 3 bases; nucleotides outside the gene matches: 12.

J is TRBJ2-1 and V is TRBV27; 12 nucleotides align to TRBD1. The CDR3 spans 19 residues. Germline CDR1 is MNHEY and CDR2 is SMNVEV (reference sequence). Trimming took 5 bases from V and 0 from J; bases not matched to a gene: 11. The CDR3 here is CASSRDRGRVRSSYNEQFF. In DNA form, the CDR3 reads TGTGCCAGCAGTCGGGACAGGGGGCGCGTCCGTTCCTCCTACAATGAGCAGTTCTTC.

J is TRBJ2-3 and V is TRBV19, with D hard to call. Germline lookup yields CDR1 LNHDA and CDR2 SQIVND (reference sequence). Trimming pared 7 bases from V and 1 base from J, leaving 9 bases between. There are 13 residues in the CDR3. The CDR3 nucleotides are TGTGCCAGTAAAGATACAGGCACAGATACGCAGTATTTT. As protein: CASKDTGTDTQYF.

The rearrangement joins TRBV6-4 to TRBJ2-7; 12 bases fit TRBD2. With 9 bases clipped from V and 2 bases from J, the junction kept 11 bases outside the gene matches. The CDR3 loop spans 16 amino acids. Germline V gives CDR1 MRHNA, CDR2 SNTAGT. CDR3: CARWEDRLAGAYEQYF. For the CDR3, the DNA is TGTGCCAGGTGGGAGGATCGACTAGCGGGGGCCTACGAGCAGTACTTC.

V usage is TRBV6-2 or TRBV6-3 and J usage is TRBJ2-7; D is possibly TRBD1 (6 bases). Germline CDR1 MNHEY, CDR2 SVGEGT. Trimming removed 5 bases from V and 1 base from J, with 12 bases in between. The length of the CDR3 is 14 residues. The CDR3 spells CASSRMDSSYEQYF. DNA for the CDR3: TGTGCCAGCAGTCGGATGGACAGTTCCTACGAGCAGTACTTC.

The CDR3 nucleotides read TGTGCCAGCAGCTCCGGAACAGGGAACGTCGAGCAGTACTTC. Amino acid sequence: CASSSGTGNVEQYF. The genes are TRBV5-4 and TRBJ2-7, with a possible D match to TRBD1 (6 bases). This CDR3 contains 14 residues. CDR1 SGHNT and CDR2 YYREEE come from the germline V gene (reference sequence). Trimming shortened V by 3 bases and J by 6 bases, and 16 bases separated the two germline ends.

The chain carries TRBV2 and TRBJ2-1, with 11 positions matching TRBD2. The CDR3 has 18 amino acids. The germline CDR1 and CDR2 sequences are SNHLY and FYNNEI. With V trimmed by 1 base and J by 7 bases, 12 bases remained unmatched. The DNA for the CDR3 is TGTGCCAGCAGTGAAGGGCCCCCCCATAGCGGGGGGGGGAATGAGCAGTTCTTC. Amino acid sequence: CASSEGPPHSGGGNEQFF.

The V and J genes are TRBV7-2 and TRBJ1-1, with 7 bases fitting TRBD1. Losses at the gene ends were 5 bases for V and 5 bases for J; bases not matched to a gene: 11. This CDR3 is built from 15 residues. Germline lookup yields CDR1 SGHTA and CDR2 FQGNSA. CDR3 protein: CASSPDRWGKTEAFF. CDR3 DNA: TGTGCCAGCAGCCCGGACAGGTGGGGGAAGACTGAAGCTTTCTTT.

This clone was picked up one time. CDR3 sequence: CASSQGQIVSSYEQYF. The CDR3 nucleotides are TGTGCCAGCAGCCAAGGACAGATAGTAAGCTCCTACGAGCAGTACTTC. This chain joins TRBV4-2 and TRBJ2-7; possibly TRBD1 for D (5 bases). CDR1 LGHNA and CDR2 YNFKEQ come from the germline V gene. There are 16 residues in the CDR3. The ends were cut back, 1 base at V and 0 bases at J, with 13 bases in the middle.

J is TRBJ2-5 and V is TRBV27; D may be TRBD1 (5 bases). The CDR3 is 13 amino acids. The V end lost 5 bases, the J end lost 2 bases, and 9 bases lay between the germline ends. CDR1 is MNHEY, CDR2 SMNVEV, per germline (reference sequence). CDR3 region: CASSDSFQETQYF. In DNA, the CDR3 is TGTGCCAGCAGTGACAGTTTTCAAGAGACCCAGTACTTC.

V and J are TRBV7-9 and TRBJ2-4; tentatively, D is TRBD1 (5 bases). This CDR3 spans 13 amino acids. CDR1 and CDR2 from the germline V gene are SEHNR and FQNEAQ (reference sequence). V lost 4 bases and J 9 bases, leaving 13 bases between the germline ends. As DNA, the CDR3 is TGTGCCAGCAGCTATCCATGGGGCCCCATTCAGTACTTC. Its translation: CASSYPWGPIQYF.

V gene TRBV5-1 combines with J gene TRBJ1-5; D is unclear. The CDR3 is 13 residues long. The germline V gene has CDR1 SGHRS and CDR2 YFSETQ. Trimming stripped 0 bases from V and 7 bases from J, with 8 bases between. This chain's CDR3 is CASSLGGQQPQHF. DNA for the CDR3: TGCGCCAGCAGCTTGGGTGGGCAGCAGCCCCAGCATTTT.

This chain connects TRBV5-1 to TRBJ2-2, with D perhaps TRBD2 (5 bases). The CDR3 has 15 amino acids. Germline CDR1 is SGHRS and CDR2 is YFSETQ. Between the trimmed V and J ends, which lost 2 bases and 4 bases, there was a span of 12 bases. The chain's CDR3 is CASSLSGLTTGELFF. The CDR3 DNA sequence: TGCGCCAGCAGCTTATCAGGACTTACCACCGGGGAGCTGTTTTTT.

This chain connects TRBV4-1 to TRBJ2-5; D is unresolved. CDR1 MGHRA and CDR2 YSYEKL come from the germline V gene. V lost 0 bases and J lost 3, with 11 bases in between. This CDR3 has 15 residues. Here the CDR3 DNA reads TGCGCCAGCAGCCAAGATGGGTATAGCAAAGAGACCCAGTACTTC. Translated: CASSQDGYSKETQYF.

This rearrangement joins TRBV19 to TRBJ1-2; 8 bases map to TRBD1. Losses at the gene ends were 5 bases for V and 4 bases for J; bases not matched to a gene: 6. The CDR3 is made up of 14 amino acids. Germline CDR1 and CDR2: LNHDA and SQIVND (reference sequence). CDR3 in DNA: TGTGCCAGTAGTGGCGGACAGGGAACCTATGGCTACACCTTC. Amino acids: CASSGGQGTYGYTF. Variable domain in full (rest from reference TRBV19 and TRBJ1-2): DGGITQSPKYLFRKEGQNVTLSCEQNLNHDAMYWYRQDPGQGLRLIYYSQIVNDFQKGDIAEGYSVSREKKESFPLTVTSAQKNPTAFYLCASSGGQGTYGYTFGSGTRLTVV.